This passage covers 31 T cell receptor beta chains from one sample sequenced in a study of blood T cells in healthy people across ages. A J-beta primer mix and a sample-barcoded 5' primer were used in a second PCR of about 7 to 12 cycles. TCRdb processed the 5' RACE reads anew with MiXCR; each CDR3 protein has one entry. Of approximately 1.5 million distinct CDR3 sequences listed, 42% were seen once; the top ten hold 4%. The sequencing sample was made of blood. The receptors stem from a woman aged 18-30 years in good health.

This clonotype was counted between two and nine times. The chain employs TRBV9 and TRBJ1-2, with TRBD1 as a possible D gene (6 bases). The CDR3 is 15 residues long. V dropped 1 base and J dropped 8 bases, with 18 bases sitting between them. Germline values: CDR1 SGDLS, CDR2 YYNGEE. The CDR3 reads CASSVNPSGAGGYTF. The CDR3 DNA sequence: TGTGCCAGCAGCGTAAACCCGTCAGGGGCCGGAGGCTACACCTTC.

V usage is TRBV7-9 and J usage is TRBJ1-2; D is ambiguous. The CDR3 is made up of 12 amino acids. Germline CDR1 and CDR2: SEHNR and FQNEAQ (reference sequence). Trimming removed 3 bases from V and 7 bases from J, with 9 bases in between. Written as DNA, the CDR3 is TGTGCCAGCAGCTTCCCCCTTGGTGGCTACACCTTC. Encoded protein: CASSFPLGGYTF. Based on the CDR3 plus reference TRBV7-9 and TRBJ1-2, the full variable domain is DTGVSQNPRHKITKRGQNVTFRCDPISEHNRLYWYRQTLGQGPEFLTYFQNEAQLEKSRLLSDRFSAERPKGSFSTLEIQRTEQGDSAMYLCASSFPLGGYTFGSGTRLTVV.

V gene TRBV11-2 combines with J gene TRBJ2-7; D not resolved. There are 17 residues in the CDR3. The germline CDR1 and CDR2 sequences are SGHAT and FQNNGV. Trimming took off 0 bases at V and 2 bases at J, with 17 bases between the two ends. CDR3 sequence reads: CASSLDLYLGTPYEQYF. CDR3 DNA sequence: TGTGCCAGCAGCTTAGATTTGTATCTCGGCACCCCCTACGAGCAGTACTTC. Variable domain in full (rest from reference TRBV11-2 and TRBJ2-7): EAGVAQSPRYKIIEKRQSVAFWCNPISGHATLYWYQQILGQGPKLLIQFQNNGVVDDSQLPKDRFSAERLKGVDSTLKIQPAKLEDSAVYLCASSLDLYLGTPYEQYFGPGTRLTVT.

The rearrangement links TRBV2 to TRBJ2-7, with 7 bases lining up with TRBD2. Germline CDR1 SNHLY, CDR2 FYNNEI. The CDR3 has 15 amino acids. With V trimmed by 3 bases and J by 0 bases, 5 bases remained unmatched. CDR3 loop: CASSEGTIYSYEQYF. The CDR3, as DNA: TGTGCCAGCAGTGAGGGGACTATCTACTCCTACGAGCAGTACTTC.

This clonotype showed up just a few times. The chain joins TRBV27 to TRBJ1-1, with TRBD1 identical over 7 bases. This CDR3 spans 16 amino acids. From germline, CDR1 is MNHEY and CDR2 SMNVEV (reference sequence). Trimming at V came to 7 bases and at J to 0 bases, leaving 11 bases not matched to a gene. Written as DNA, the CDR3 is TGTGCCAGCACCCTTTCCGGGACAGCCATGAACACTGAAGCTTTCTTT. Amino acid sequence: CASTLSGTAMNTEAFF.

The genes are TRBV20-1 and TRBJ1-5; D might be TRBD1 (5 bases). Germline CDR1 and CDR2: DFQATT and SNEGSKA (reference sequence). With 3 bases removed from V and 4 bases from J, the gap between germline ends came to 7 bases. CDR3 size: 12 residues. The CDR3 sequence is CSASGTNQPQHF. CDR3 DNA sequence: TGCAGTGCTAGCGGGACTAATCAGCCCCAGCATTTT.

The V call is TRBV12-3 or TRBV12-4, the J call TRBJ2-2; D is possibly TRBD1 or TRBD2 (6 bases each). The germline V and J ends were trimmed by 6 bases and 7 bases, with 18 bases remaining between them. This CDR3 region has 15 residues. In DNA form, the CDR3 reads TGTGCCAGCAGCTTCCGGGGGCTTGTAGGCGGGGAGCTGTTTTTT. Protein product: CASSFRGLVGGELFF.

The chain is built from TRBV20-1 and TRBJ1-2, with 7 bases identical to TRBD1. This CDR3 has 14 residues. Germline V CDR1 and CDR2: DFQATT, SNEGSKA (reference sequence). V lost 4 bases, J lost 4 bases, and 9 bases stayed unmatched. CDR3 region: CSATTRTGTYGYTF. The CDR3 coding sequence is TGCAGTGCTACGACCCGGACAGGTACCTATGGCTACACCTTC.

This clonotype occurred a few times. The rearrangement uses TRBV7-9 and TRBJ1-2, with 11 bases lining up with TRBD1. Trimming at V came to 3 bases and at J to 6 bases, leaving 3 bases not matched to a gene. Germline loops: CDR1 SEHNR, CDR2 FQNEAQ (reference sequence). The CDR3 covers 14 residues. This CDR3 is CASSFGQGADGYTF. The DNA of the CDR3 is TGTGCCAGCAGCTTTGGACAGGGGGCCGATGGCTACACCTTC.

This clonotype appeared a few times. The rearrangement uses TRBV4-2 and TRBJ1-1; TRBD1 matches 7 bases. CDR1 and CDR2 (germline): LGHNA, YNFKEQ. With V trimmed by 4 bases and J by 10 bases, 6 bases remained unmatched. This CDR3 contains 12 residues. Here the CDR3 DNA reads TGTGCCAGCAGCCCCGACAGGGTAGGAGCTTTCTTT. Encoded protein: CASSPDRVGAFF.

The CDR3 loop is CSARSFSGEETQYF. Written as DNA, the CDR3 is TGCAGTGCTAGAAGCTTTTCGGGCGAAGAGACCCAGTACTTC. This chain connects TRBV20-1 to TRBJ2-7; D not certain. Matching the DNA end better, TRBJ2-5 makes the J call doubtful. Germline V gene data show CDR1 as DFQATT and CDR2 as SNEGSKA (reference sequence). This CDR3 comprises 14 residues.

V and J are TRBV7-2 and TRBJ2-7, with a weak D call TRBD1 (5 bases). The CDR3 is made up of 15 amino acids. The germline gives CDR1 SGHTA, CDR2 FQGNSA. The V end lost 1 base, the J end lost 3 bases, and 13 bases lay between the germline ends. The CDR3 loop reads CTSSLGQLPYYEQYF. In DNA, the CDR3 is TGTACCAGCAGCTTAGGACAGCTGCCTTACTACGAGCAGTACTTC.

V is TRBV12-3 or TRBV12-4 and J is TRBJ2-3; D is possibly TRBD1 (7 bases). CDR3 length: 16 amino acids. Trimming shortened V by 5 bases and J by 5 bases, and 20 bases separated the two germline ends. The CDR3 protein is CASSPGQEGLGDTQYF. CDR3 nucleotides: TGTGCCAGCAGTCCCGGACAGGAGGGGCTTGGAGATACGCAGTATTTT.

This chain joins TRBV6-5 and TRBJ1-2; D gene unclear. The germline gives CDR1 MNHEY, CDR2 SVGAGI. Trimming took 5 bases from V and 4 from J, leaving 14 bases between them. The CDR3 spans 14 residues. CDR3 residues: CASSNRGRRYGYTF. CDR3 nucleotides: TGTGCCAGCAGTAACCGCGGCAGACGCTATGGCTACACCTTC.

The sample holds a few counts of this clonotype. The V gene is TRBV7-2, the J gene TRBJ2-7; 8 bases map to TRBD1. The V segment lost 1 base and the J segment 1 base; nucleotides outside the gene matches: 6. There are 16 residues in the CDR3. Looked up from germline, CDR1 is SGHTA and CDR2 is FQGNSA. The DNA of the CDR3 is TGTGCCAGCAGCTTAGTGCCGACAGGGGATTCCTACGAGCAGTACTTC. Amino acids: CASSLVPTGDSYEQYF.

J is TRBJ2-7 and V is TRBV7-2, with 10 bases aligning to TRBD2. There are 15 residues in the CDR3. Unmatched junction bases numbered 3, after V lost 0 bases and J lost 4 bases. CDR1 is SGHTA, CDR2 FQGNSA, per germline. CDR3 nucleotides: TGTGCCAGCAGCTTAGCAGCGGGAGGGATTTACGAGCAGTACTTC. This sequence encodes CASSLAAGGIYEQYF.

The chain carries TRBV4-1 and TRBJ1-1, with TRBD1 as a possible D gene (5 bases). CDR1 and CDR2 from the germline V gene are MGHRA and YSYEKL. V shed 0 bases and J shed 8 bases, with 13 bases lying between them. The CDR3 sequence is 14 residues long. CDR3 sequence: CASSQDGGSREAFF. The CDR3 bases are TGCGCCAGCAGCCAAGATGGGGGGTCACGAGAAGCTTTCTTT.

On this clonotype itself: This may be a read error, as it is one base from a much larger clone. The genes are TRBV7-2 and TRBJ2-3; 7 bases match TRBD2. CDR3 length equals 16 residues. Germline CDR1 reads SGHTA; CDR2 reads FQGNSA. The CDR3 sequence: CASSPWASGVTDTRYF. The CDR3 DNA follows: TGTGCCAGCAGCCCCTGGGCTAGCGGTGTCACAGATACGCGGTATTTT.

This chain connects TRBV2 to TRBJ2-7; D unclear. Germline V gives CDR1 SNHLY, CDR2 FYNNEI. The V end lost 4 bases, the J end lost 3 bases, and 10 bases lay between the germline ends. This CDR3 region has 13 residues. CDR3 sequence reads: CASSGLGIYEQYF. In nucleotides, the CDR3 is TGTGCCAGCAGTGGCCTTGGAATCTACGAGCAGTACTTC.

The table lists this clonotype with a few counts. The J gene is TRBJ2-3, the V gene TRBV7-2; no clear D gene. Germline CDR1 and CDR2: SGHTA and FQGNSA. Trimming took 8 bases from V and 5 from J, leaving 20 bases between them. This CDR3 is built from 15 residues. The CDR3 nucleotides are TGTGCCAGCGTTCCCTCGTGGGGTAGCCAAGATACGCAGTATTTT. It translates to CASVPSWGSQDTQYF. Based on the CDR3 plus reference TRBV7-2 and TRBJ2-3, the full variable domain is GAGVSQSPSNKVTEKGKDVELRCDPISGHTALYWYRQSLGQGLEFLIYFQGNSAPDKSGLPSDRFSAERTGGSVSTLTIQRTQQEDSAVYLCASVPSWGSQDTQYFGPGTRLTVL.

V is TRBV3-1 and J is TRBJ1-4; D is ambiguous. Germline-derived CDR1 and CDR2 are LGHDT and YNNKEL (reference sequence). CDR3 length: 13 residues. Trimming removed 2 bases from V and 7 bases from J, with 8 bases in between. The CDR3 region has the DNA TGTGCCAGCAGCCAATTTTTGGGTGAAAAACTGTTTTTT. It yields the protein CASSQFLGEKLFF.

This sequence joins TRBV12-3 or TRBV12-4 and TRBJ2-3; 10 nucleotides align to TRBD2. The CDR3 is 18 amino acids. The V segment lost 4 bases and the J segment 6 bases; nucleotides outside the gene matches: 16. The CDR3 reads CASSYKVSPASGGDTQYF. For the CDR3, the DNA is TGTGCCAGCAGTTATAAAGTGTCGCCGGCTAGCGGGGGTGATACGCAGTATTTT.

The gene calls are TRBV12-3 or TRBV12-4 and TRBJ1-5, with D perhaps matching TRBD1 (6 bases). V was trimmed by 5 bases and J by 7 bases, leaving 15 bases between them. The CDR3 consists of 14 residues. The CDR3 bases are TGTGCCAGCAGTGGGACGGGGGCGGAGCAGCCCCAGCATTTT. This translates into CASSGTGAEQPQHF.

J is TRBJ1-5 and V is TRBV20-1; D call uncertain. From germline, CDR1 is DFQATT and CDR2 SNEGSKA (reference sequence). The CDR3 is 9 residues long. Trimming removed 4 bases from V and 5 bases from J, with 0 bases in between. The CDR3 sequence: CSANQPQHF. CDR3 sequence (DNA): TGCAGTGCTAATCAGCCCCAGCATTTT.

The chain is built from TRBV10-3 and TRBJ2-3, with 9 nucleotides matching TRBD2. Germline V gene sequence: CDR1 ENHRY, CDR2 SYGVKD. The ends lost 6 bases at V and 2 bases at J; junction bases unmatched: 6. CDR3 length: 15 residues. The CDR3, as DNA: TGTGCCATCAGCCGGACTAGCGAATACACAGATACGCAGTATTTT. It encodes CAISRTSEYTDTQYF.

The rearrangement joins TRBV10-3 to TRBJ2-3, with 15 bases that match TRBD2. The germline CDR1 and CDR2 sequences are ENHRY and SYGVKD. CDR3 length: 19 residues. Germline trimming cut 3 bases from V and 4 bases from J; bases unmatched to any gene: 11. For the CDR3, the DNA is TGTGCCATCAGTGAAGGACTAGCGGGGGGGCCCGCTCTCCCAGATACGCAGTATTTT. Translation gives CAISEGLAGGPALPDTQYF.

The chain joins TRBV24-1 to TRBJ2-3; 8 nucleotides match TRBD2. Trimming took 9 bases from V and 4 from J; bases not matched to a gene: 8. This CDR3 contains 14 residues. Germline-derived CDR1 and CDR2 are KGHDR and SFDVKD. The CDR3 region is CATRDGGASDTQYF. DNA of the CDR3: TGTGCCACCCGGGACGGGGGGGCTTCAGATACGCAGTATTTT.

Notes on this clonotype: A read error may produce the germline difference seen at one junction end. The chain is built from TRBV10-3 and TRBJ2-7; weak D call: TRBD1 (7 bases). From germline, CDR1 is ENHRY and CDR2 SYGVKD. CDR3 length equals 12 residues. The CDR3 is CAISGGTYGQYF. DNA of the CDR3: TGTGCCATTTCAGGGGGGACCTACGGGCAGTACTTC.

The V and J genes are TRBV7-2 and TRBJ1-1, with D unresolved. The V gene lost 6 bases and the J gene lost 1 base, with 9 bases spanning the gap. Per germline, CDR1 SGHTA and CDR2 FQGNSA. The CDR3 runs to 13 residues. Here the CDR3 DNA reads TGTGCCAGCAGGGTCAATAGGAACACTGAAGCTTTCTTT. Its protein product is CASRVNRNTEAFF.

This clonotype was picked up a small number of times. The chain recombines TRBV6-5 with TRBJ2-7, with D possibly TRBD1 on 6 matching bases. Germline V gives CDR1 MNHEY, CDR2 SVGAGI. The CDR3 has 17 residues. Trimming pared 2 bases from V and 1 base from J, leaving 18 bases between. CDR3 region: CASSYPTDRRGSYEQYF. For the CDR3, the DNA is TGTGCCAGCAGTTACCCCACCGACAGGCGTGGATCCTACGAGCAGTACTTC.

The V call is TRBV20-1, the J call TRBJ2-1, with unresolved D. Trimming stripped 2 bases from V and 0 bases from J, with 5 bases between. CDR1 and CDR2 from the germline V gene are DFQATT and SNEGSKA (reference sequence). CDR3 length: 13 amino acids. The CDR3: CSARQRSYNEQFF. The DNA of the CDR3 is TGCAGTGCTAGACAGCGCTCCTACAATGAGCAGTTCTTC.